Presented here are 18 T cell receptor beta chains from one specimen sequenced in a study of identical twins. TCRdb recomputed calls from the 5' RACE reads with MiXCR, one row per CDR3 protein. Among 1.5 million to 2 million distinct CDR3 sequences listed, about 31% were seen once. The material sequenced was cord blood. Every receptor here comes from a newborn girl in good health.

The chain combines TRBV18 with TRBJ1-6; 12 nucleotides line up with TRBD1. The CDR3 runs to 15 residues. V lost 4 bases to trimming and J lost 9 bases; unmatched junction nucleotides: 4. The germline V gene has CDR1 KGHSH and CDR2 LQKENI. The DNA of the CDR3 is TGTGCCAGCTCACAGGGGACAGGGGGCAGTTCACCCCTCCACTTT. Its translation: CASSQGTGGSSPLHF.

This clonotype came up a few times. V gene TRBV5-1 combines with J gene TRBJ2-7; D possibly matches TRBD1 or TRBD2 (6 bases each). The J call may be mistaken, given a closer DNA end match to TRBJ2-5. In germline, CDR1 is SGHRS, CDR2 YFSETQ. CDR3 size: 16 residues. The CDR3 coding sequence is TGCGCCAGCAGCTTGGCAGGGGACTTCGCGGGCGAGACCCAGTACTTC. Translated: CASSLAGDFAGETQYF.

There are a few counts of this clonotype. The chain recombines TRBV10-3 with TRBJ1-2, with 7 bases lining up with TRBD1. Germline lookup yields CDR1 ENHRY and CDR2 SYGVKD. Trimming cost V 8 bases and J 6 bases; bases outside gene matches: 3. The CDR3 is 11 amino acids. CDR3: CAIGQGDGYTF. In DNA form, the CDR3 reads TGTGCCATCGGGCAGGGGGATGGCTACACCTTC.

The rearrangement uses TRBV12-3 or TRBV12-4 and TRBJ2-4, with a tentative D call TRBD1 (5 bases). V was trimmed by 5 bases and J by 16 bases, leaving 24 bases between them. There are 14 residues in the CDR3. The DNA of the CDR3 is TGTGCCAGCAGTCCCCGACAGCGTCTCCACGACTTCTACTTC. It codes for CASSPRQRLHDFYF.

The V and J genes are TRBV4-1 and TRBJ2-7; D is possibly TRBD2 (6 bases). The J call may be faulty, since TRBJ2-5 better matches the DNA end. The CDR3 extends over 16 amino acids. Germline V gene sequence: CDR1 MGHRA, CDR2 YSYEKL. The CDR3 here is CASSQKLAGKSETQYF. CDR3 nucleotides: TGCGCCAGCAGCCAAAAACTAGCAGGGAAATCGGAGACCCAGTACTTC.

The rearrangement links TRBV4-1 to TRBJ1-1, with D hard to call. This CDR3 is built from 14 residues. Germline CDR1 is MGHRA and CDR2 is YSYEKL. Trimming removed 7 bases at V and 3 bases at J, with 15 bases between. CDR3: CASTPEARDTEAFF. In DNA form, the CDR3 reads TGCGCCAGCACCCCCGAAGCCCGAGACACTGAAGCTTTCTTT.

This sequence joins TRBV28 and TRBJ1-3, with TRBD1 identical over 8 bases. From germline, CDR1 is MDHEN and CDR2 SYDVKM. The CDR3 extends over 15 amino acids. After removal of 6 bases from V and 4 bases from J, the junction contained 8 bases not matched to a gene. CDR3 region: CASRQLGTGGNTIYF. The CDR3 DNA is TGTGCCAGCAGGCAACTCGGGACAGGCGGAAACACCATATATTTT.

This clonotype was detected ten times or more. This chain links TRBV29-1 with TRBJ2-1, with D hard to call. The germline V gene encodes CDR1 SQVTM and CDR2 ANQGSEA. CDR3 size: 15 residues. Trimming cost V 3 bases and J 7 bases, with 19 bases left between them. CDR3 region: CSVERVDLPRNEQFF. CDR3 coding DNA: TGCAGCGTTGAGAGAGTTGACTTACCTCGGAATGAGCAGTTCTTC.

This clonotype was counted only a few times. The V and J genes are TRBV4-1 and TRBJ2-1; 8 nucleotides line up with TRBD2. The J segment lost 6 bases and the V segment lost 0 bases, leaving 10 bases of the junction unmatched. Germline V CDR1 and CDR2: MGHRA, YSYEKL. The CDR3 is 17 residues long. This chain's CDR3 is CASSQDMLREAGNEQFF. The CDR3 nucleotides are TGCGCCAGCAGCCAAGATATGTTGCGGGAGGCGGGCAATGAGCAGTTCTTC.

The chain is built from TRBV12-3 or TRBV12-4 and TRBJ2-2; D ambiguous. This CDR3 has 13 residues. V was clipped by 8 bases and J by 9 bases, with 16 bases between them. The CDR3 DNA reads TGTGCCAGCCGTAGTAGGGTGGCCCGGGAGCTGTTTTTT. It encodes CASRSRVARELFF.

The chain's CDR3 is CASSQPSSGVYNEQFF. The CDR3 DNA reads as TGCGCCAGCAGCCAACCCTCTAGCGGGGTCTACAATGAGCAGTTCTTC. The rearrangement links TRBV4-1 to TRBJ2-1; TRBD2 matches 9 bases. Germline V lookup: CDR1 MGHRA, CDR2 YSYEKL. This CDR3 has 16 residues. V lost 2 bases and J lost 3; bases outside the gene matches: 5.

The gene calls are TRBV20-1 and TRBJ2-7; D is possibly TRBD2 (6 bases). CDR1 DFQATT and CDR2 SNEGSKA come from the germline V gene (reference sequence). This CDR3 is 13 amino acids long. V was clipped by 0 bases and J by 2 bases, with 8 bases between them. The chain's CDR3 is CSARDREAYEQYF. CDR3 DNA: TGCAGTGCTAGAGATAGGGAGGCCTACGAGCAGTACTTC.

This clonotype has ten or more counts. The germline gene is not matched at one end of the junction; a read error may be the cause. V gene TRBV5-1 combines with J gene TRBJ1-5; D is possibly TRBD1 (5 bases). Germline CDR1 and CDR2: SGHRS and YFSETQ. The CDR3 consists of 14 residues. This CDR3 reads CASSLGGGGQPQHF. CDR3 nucleotides: TGTGCCAGCAGCTTAGGTGGGGGTGGTCAGCCCCAGCATTTT.

The chain has TRBV20-1 and TRBJ1-1; D is possibly TRBD1 (5 bases). There are 12 residues in the CDR3. The V gene's germline CDR1 is DFQATT and CDR2 SNEGSKA (reference sequence). The CDR3 loop reads CRPLGGGAEAFF. The CDR3 bases are TGCAGACCCCTCGGGGGTGGGGCTGAAGCTTTCTTT.

A few counts support this clonotype. This sequence joins TRBV20-1 and TRBJ1-4; weak D call: TRBD1 (5 bases). Trimming pared 3 bases from V and 7 bases from J, leaving 9 bases between. The germline gives CDR1 DFQATT, CDR2 SNEGSKA (reference sequence). The CDR3 is 12 residues long. Here the CDR3 DNA reads TGCAGTGCTAGCGGCAGGGCTGAAAAACTGTTTTTT. This encodes CSASGRAEKLFF.

This clonotype was detected a few times. This chain connects TRBV2 to TRBJ1-2; 7 nucleotides agree with TRBD1. V lost 8 bases to trimming and J lost 0 bases; unmatched junction nucleotides: 9. The V gene's germline CDR1 is SNHLY and CDR2 FYNNEI. This CDR3 region has 15 residues. The DNA of the CDR3 is TGTGCCAGCTCGAGGGGAGGGACAGCTAACTATGGCTACACCTTC. Translating it yields CASSRGGTANYGYTF. Using reference TRBV2 and TRBJ1-2 for the parts outside the CDR3, the full variable domain is EPEVTQTPSHQVTQMGQEVILRCVPISNHLYFYWYRQILGQKVEFLVSFYNNEISEKSEIFDDQFSVERPDGSNFTLKIRSTKLEDSAMYFCASSRGGTANYGYTFGSGTRLTVV.

J is TRBJ2-1 and V is TRBV20-1, with TRBD2 matching 9 bases. V was clipped by 4 bases and J by 2 bases; unmatched bases: 6. From germline, CDR1 is DFQATT and CDR2 SNEGSKA (reference sequence). The CDR3 extends over 15 amino acids. The CDR3 bases are TGCAGTGCTATTTTAGCGGGAGAGACCTACAATGAGCAGTTCTTC. Translation gives CSAILAGETYNEQFF.

This clonotype has at least ten counts. This chain connects TRBV5-6 to TRBJ2-1, with no clear D. The germline V and J ends were trimmed by 4 bases and 8 bases, with 10 bases remaining between them. This CDR3 has 12 amino acids. The germline V gene has CDR1 SGHDT and CDR2 YYEEEE. This CDR3 is CASSPQIDEQFF. As DNA, the CDR3 is TGTGCCAGCAGCCCCCAGATCGATGAGCAGTTCTTC.